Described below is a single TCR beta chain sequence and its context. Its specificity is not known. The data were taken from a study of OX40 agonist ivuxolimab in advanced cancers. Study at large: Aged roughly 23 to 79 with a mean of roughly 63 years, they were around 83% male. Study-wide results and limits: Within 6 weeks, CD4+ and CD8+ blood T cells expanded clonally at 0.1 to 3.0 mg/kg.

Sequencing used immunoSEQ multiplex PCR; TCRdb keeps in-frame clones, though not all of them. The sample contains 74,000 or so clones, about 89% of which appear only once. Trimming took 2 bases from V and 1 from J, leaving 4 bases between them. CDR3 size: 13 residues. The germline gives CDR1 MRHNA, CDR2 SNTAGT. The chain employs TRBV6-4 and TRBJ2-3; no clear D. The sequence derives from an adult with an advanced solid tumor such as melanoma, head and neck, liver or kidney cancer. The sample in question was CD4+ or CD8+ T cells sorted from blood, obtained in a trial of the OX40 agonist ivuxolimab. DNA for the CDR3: TGTGCCAGCAGTGACCGGGGCACAGATACGCAGTATTTT. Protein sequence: CASSDRGTDTQYF.